The 18 T cell receptor beta chains presented below share a single source sample, sequenced in a study of T cells in Graves' hyperthyroidism and ophthalmopathy. Amplification of TCR beta CDR3 regions was performed using RNA transcripts as template. The HTBI set primed first-round TCR CDR3 RT-PCR. One entry per CDR3 protein, called by TCRdb with MiXCR from the multiplex PCR reads. The profile shows roughly 500,000 distinct CDR3 sequences, 11% to 15% of them singletons. The sequenced sample was blood. These receptors were taken from a woman aged 25 to 39 with Graves' hyperthyroidism that later progressed to Graves' ophthalmopathy.

This clonotype was observed many times. The V and J genes are TRBV11-2 and TRBJ2-7; 9 nucleotides agree with TRBD1. The CDR3 length is 17 residues. The V and J ends lost 8 bases and 7 bases, in that order; junction bases with no gene match: 21. Germline V CDR1 and CDR2: SGHAT, FQNNGV. The CDR3 loop reads CASPGQGVIGPQGEQYF. In nucleotides, the CDR3 is TGTGCCAGCCCGGGACAGGGAGTTATTGGTCCCCAGGGGGAGCAGTACTTC.

The gene calls are TRBV5-1 and TRBJ2-3, with TRBD2 matching over 7 bases. The CDR3 runs to 16 residues. V was clipped by 4 bases and J by 2 bases; unmatched bases: 10. CDR1 is SGHRS and CDR2 is YFSETQ in the germline V gene. CDR3 in amino acids: CASSGGGGPYTDTQYF. CDR3 bases: TGCGCCAGCAGCGGCGGGGGAGGGCCCTACACAGATACGCAGTATTTT. The entire variable domain, with the rest obtained from reference TRBV5-1 and TRBJ2-3, is as follows: KAGVTQTPRYLIKTRGQQVTLSCSPISGHRSVSWYQQTPGQGLQFLFEYFSETQRNKGNFPGRFSGRQFSNSRSEMNVSTLELGDSALYLCASSGGGGPYTDTQYFGPGTRLTVL.

Many counts were recorded for this clonotype. This chain joins TRBV10-3 and TRBJ1-2; D remains ambiguous. The CDR3 loop spans 15 amino acids. Trimming pared 0 bases from V and 8 bases from J, leaving 16 bases between. The germline CDR1 and CDR2 sequences are ENHRY and SYGVKD. The CDR3: CAISESRASSEGYTF. For the CDR3, the DNA is TGTGCCATCAGTGAGTCGAGGGCCTCTTCGGAAGGCTACACCTTC.

Many counts were recorded for this clonotype. The V gene is TRBV6-1, the J gene TRBJ2-5, with 9 bases identical to TRBD1. J was trimmed by 5 bases and V by 2 bases; bases with no gene match: 6. This CDR3 is built from 15 residues. Germline assignment: CDR1 MNHNS and CDR2 SASEGT. CDR3 sequence reads: CASSEPGQGGETQYF. The CDR3 DNA reads TGTGCCAGCAGTGAACCGGGACAGGGTGGGGAGACCCAGTACTTC.

The sample holds a few counts of this clonotype. A much larger clone lies one base from this, so it may be a read error. V gene TRBV6-2 or TRBV6-3 combines with J gene TRBJ2-5; unclear D gene. Trimming took 2 bases from V and 5 from J, leaving 3 bases between them. Germline CDR1 and CDR2: MNHEY and SVGEGT. The CDR3 sequence is 11 residues long. DNA of the CDR3: TGTGCCAGCAGTTACAGGGAGACCCAGTACTTC. Its protein product is CASSYRETQYF.

This clonotype was recorded at least ten times. The chain carries TRBV28 and TRBJ1-1; weak D call: TRBD1 (5 bases). The germline gives CDR1 MDHEN, CDR2 SYDVKM. The CDR3 is made up of 15 amino acids. Trimming removed 5 bases at V and 1 base at J, with 14 bases between. Here the CDR3 reads CASSGRGWGNTEAFF. The DNA for the CDR3 is TGTGCCAGCAGTGGAAGGGGCTGGGGGAACACTGAAGCTTTCTTT.

V usage is TRBV4-1 and J usage is TRBJ2-2; TRBD2 aligns across 12 bases. The CDR3 has 17 residues. From germline, CDR1 is MGHRA and CDR2 YSYEKL. Germline trimming cut 2 bases from V and 4 bases from J; bases unmatched to any gene: 5. CDR3 DNA sequence: TGCGCCAGCAGCCAACCCGGACTAGCGGGGATCACCGGGGAGCTGTTTTTT. As protein: CASSQPGLAGITGELFF.

This clonotype was counted at least ten times. J is TRBJ1-5 and V is TRBV6-1, with D perhaps matching TRBD1 (6 bases). The germline V and J ends were trimmed by 6 bases and 2 bases, with 14 bases remaining between them. The germline gives CDR1 MNHNS, CDR2 SASEGT. The CDR3 contains 15 residues. CDR3 loop: CASRKGVFGNQPQHF. Here the CDR3 DNA reads TGTGCCAGCAGAAAGGGGGTTTTTGGCAATCAGCCCCAGCATTTT.

This clonotype appeared a few times. The V and J genes are TRBV7-2 and TRBJ1-2, with a possible D match to TRBD1 (6 bases). Trimming shortened V by 5 bases and J by 5 bases, and 21 bases separated the two germline ends. Germline CDR1 and CDR2: SGHTA and FQGNSA. CDR3 size: 16 residues. This CDR3 reads CASSLSLVGGEYGYTF. CDR3 nucleotides: TGTGCCAGCAGCCTGTCGCTTGTGGGGGGCGAATATGGCTACACCTTC.

This clonotype was found many times. J is TRBJ2-1 and V is TRBV24-1; 8 positions match TRBD2. V shed 5 bases, J shed 0 bases, and the junction held 2 bases outside the gene matches. The CDR3 has 15 residues. CDR1 KGHDR and CDR2 SFDVKD come from the germline V gene. The CDR3 DNA is TGTGCCACCAGTGTTGGGACTAGCTCCTACAATGAGCAGTTCTTC. Protein product: CATSVGTSSYNEQFF.

This chain uses TRBV24-1 with TRBJ2-7, with TRBD2 identical over 13 bases. V lost 5 bases, J lost 6 bases, and 21 bases stayed unmatched. The CDR3 loop spans 20 amino acids. The germline V gene encodes CDR1 KGHDR and CDR2 SFDVKD. CDR3 bases: TGTGCCACCAGTGGGGGGGCCCCGGGACTAGCGGGACGCTCCCCCCTCGAGCAGTACTTC. This encodes CATSGGAPGLAGRSPLEQYF.

The sample holds many counts of this clonotype. The genes are TRBV10-3 and TRBJ1-2; 8 bases match TRBD1. Germline trimming cut 5 bases from V and 4 bases from J; bases unmatched to any gene: 0. Germline-derived CDR1 and CDR2 are ENHRY and SYGVKD. The CDR3 extends over 12 amino acids. CDR3 nucleotide sequence: TGTGCCATCAGTACAGGGGGCTATGGCTACACCTTC. Its translation: CAISTGGYGYTF.

This clonotype was observed many times. The chain is built from TRBV7-3 and TRBJ1-1, with a tentative D call TRBD1 (5 bases). CDR3 size: 14 residues. V was shortened by 5 bases and J by 3 bases, with 13 bases between the two germline ends. The V gene's germline CDR1 is SGHTA and CDR2 FQGTGA. The CDR3 DNA is TGTGCCAGCAGCCTTATCCCGGGGGACACTGAAGCTTTCTTT. Translated, it gives CASSLIPGDTEAFF.

The chain joins TRBV10-3 to TRBJ2-1; TRBD2 aligns across 13 bases. The CDR3 has 15 residues. The V gene end was trimmed by 6 bases and the J gene end by 8 bases; junction bases not matched to a gene: 7. Germline CDR1 reads ENHRY; CDR2 reads SYGVKD. CDR3 loop: CAISRTSGSWHEQFF. Written as DNA, the CDR3 is TGTGCCATCAGCCGGACTAGCGGGAGTTGGCATGAGCAGTTCTTC.

This chain uses TRBV7-8 with TRBJ2-1; 12 positions match TRBD2. Germline V gives CDR1 SGHVS, CDR2 FQNEAQ. The trim removed 4 bases at V and 5 bases at J, leaving 6 bases unmatched. This CDR3 comprises 16 residues. The DNA of the CDR3 is TGTGCCAGCAGCTCCCGGACTAGCGGGATCAACAATGAGCAGTTCTTC. This codes for CASSSRTSGINNEQFF.

This clonotype was recorded at least ten times. This sequence joins TRBV14 and TRBJ1-1; the match to TRBD1 covers 7 bases. CDR3 length: 18 residues. The germline CDR1 and CDR2 sequences are SGHDN and FVKESK. V was pared by 0 bases and J by 1 base, with 11 bases of the junction left unmatched. The CDR3 spells CASSQDNLIGTANTEAFF. CDR3 coding DNA: TGTGCCAGCAGCCAAGATAATCTTATCGGGACAGCGAACACTGAAGCTTTCTTT.

The chain is built from TRBV11-3 and TRBJ2-7; 11 bases fit TRBD1. The V gene's germline CDR1 is SGHNT and CDR2 YENEEA. This CDR3 has 15 residues. J was trimmed by 5 bases and V by 4 bases; bases with no gene match: 7. CDR3 coding DNA: TGTGCCAGCAGCTCTCCGGGACAGGGGGTCAACGAGCAGTACTTC. It translates to CASSSPGQGVNEQYF. The complete variable domain, with remaining parts taken from reference TRBV11-3 and TRBJ2-7, reads EAGVVQSPRYKIIEKKQPVAFWCNPISGHNTLYWYLQNLGQGPELLIRYENEEAVDDSQLPKDRFSAERLKGVDSTLKIQPAELGDSAVYLCASSSPGQGVNEQYFGPGTRLTVT.

This clonotype was seen only a few times. This chain uses TRBV18 with TRBJ2-1; 9 nucleotides align to TRBD2. The length of the CDR3 is 16 residues. CDR1 is KGHSH and CDR2 is LQKENI in the germline V gene. The J segment lost 7 bases and the V segment lost 6 bases, leaving 13 bases of the junction unmatched. The CDR3, as DNA: TGTGCCAGCTCCCCATTCCCTGCGGGAGGGCCAAATGAGCAGTTCTTC. It codes for CASSPFPAGGPNEQFF.